Sequencing of this TCR beta chain was carried out in a study of blood T cell repertoires in COVID-19. At the level of the study: The samples span acute and convalescent COVID-19 from the United States, Italy and Spain. T cells, B-cell-depleted T cells, or PBMCs provided the cDNA or gDNA that served as material.

Germline CDR1 is LGHNT and CDR2 is FRNRAP. The V gene lost 6 bases and the J gene lost 4 bases, with 19 bases spanning the gap. This CDR3 contains 16 residues. Original methodology: The authors estimated nucleated cell counts from reference gene primer amplification. Sequencing used immunoSEQ multiplex PCR; TCRdb keeps in-frame clones, though not all of them. That table supplies the V and J calls and clone size; D and trimming were determined from the DNA. This sample yields about 150,000 clones, of which nearly 85% are seen a single time; roughly two fifths belongs to the top ten. Sequences were obtained from peripheral blood. This receptor was identified in a human donor in a cohort sampled during active COVID-19. This chain connects TRBV12-5 to TRBJ2-1, with D perhaps TRBD1 (6 bases). CDR3 region: CASGQELGHLYNEQFF. CDR3 nucleotide sequence: TGTGCTAGTGGCCAGGAGCTGGGACATTTATACAATGAGCAGTTCTTC.